This paragraph covers one T cell receptor (beta chain) sequence. The germline CDR1 and CDR2 sequences are MDHEN and SYDVKM. The CDR3 runs 12 residues. This entry belongs to a study of blood T cell repertoires in COVID-19. Across the study: Sites in the United States, Italy and Spain provided acute and convalescent COVID-19 samples. From T cells, B-cell-depleted T cells, or PBMCs came the material, which was cDNA or gDNA.

Source study methods: Reference gene primer amplification gave nucleated cell count estimates. TCRdb's copy holds only in-frame clones and misses some; the assay was immunoSEQ multiplex PCR. D and trimming were read from the DNA, whereas the V and J calls and clone size are those reported in that table. The data show about 150,000 clones, about 88% seen once. This chain connects TRBV28 to TRBJ2-7; the match to TRBD2 covers 9 bases. Sequencing was performed on peripheral blood. This receptor was identified in a human donor in a cohort sampled during active COVID-19. The CDR3 loop reads CVVAGGPHEQYF. CDR3 sequence (DNA): TGTGTAGTCGCGGGGGGGCCCCACGAGCAGTACTTC. Combining the CDR3 with reference TRBV28 and TRBJ2-7 gives the whole variable domain DVKVTQSSRYLVKRTGEKVFLECVQDMDHENMFWYRQDPGLGLRLIYFSYDVKMKEKGDIPEGYSVSREKKERFSLILESASTNQTSMYLCVVAGGPHEQYFGPGTRLTVT.